This TCR beta chain was found in a study of OX40 agonist ivuxolimab in advanced cancers. Study observations and caveats: At doses 0.1 to 3.0 mg/kg, CD4+ and CD8+ clones expanded.

With respect to this clone: Antigen specificity is unknown.

Individuals having autoimmune disease history or systemic immunosuppression were not enrolled. TCRdb's copy holds only in-frame clones and misses some; the assay was immunoSEQ multiplex PCR. The top ten hold 9.5% to 15% of the sample, which has some 52,000 clones, approximately 80% seen once. The CDR3 totals 15 residues. The germline V and J ends were trimmed by 2 bases and 5 bases, with 14 bases remaining between them. Looked up from germline, CDR1 is SGHDN and CDR2 is FVKESK. The material sequenced was CD4+ or CD8+ T cells sorted from blood, taken in a trial of the OX40 agonist ivuxolimab. The chain has TRBV14 and TRBJ2-3; tentatively, D is TRBD1 (6 bases). The source of this sequence is an adult with an advanced solid tumor such as melanoma, head and neck, liver or kidney cancer. The CDR3: CASSQYLGALDTQYF. CDR3 sequence (DNA): TGTGCCAGCAGCCAATATCTGGGGGCATTAGATACGCAGTATTTT.